The 23 T cell receptor beta chains presented below share a single source sample, sequenced in a study of blood T cell repertoires in COVID-19. TCRdb's copy holds only in-frame clones and misses some; the assay was immunoSEQ multiplex PCR. In the table there are about 130,000 clones, 90% of which are singletons. Sequencing was performed on peripheral blood. The receptor set was obtained from a man aged 45 to 65 with active COVID-19.

V gene TRBV3-1 (or the pseudogene TRBV3-2) combines with J gene TRBJ2-2, with 7 bases identical to TRBD1. Trimming took 1 base from V and 9 from J; bases not matched to a gene: 8. This CDR3 comprises 15 residues. Germline lookup yields CDR1 LGHDT and CDR2 YNNKEL (reference sequence). The CDR3 spells CASSQGTGAHRELFF. The CDR3 DNA follows: TGTGCCAGCAGCCAAGGGACAGGTGCCCACCGGGAGCTGTTTTTT.

The rearrangement links TRBV7-2 to TRBJ1-6, with 9 bases that match TRBD1. Losses at the gene ends were 5 bases for V and 4 bases for J; bases not matched to a gene: 3. Germline V lookup: CDR1 SGHTA, CDR2 FQGNSA. The CDR3 sequence is 15 residues long. The CDR3 region is CASSMTGGYNSPLHF. CDR3 DNA: TGTGCCAGCAGCATGACAGGGGGATATAATTCACCCCTCCACTTT.

V gene TRBV5-4 combines with J gene TRBJ1-1, with TRBD1 matching 9 bases. Unmatched junction bases numbered 5, after V lost 0 bases and J lost 5 bases. Germline CDR1 SGHNT, CDR2 YYREEE (reference sequence). The CDR3 loop spans 15 amino acids. CDR3 coding DNA: TGTGCCAGCAGCTTGGTTACAGGGGGCGGAACTGAAGCTTTCTTT. Encoded protein: CASSLVTGGGTEAFF. Based on the CDR3 plus reference TRBV5-4 and TRBJ1-1, the full variable domain is ETGVTQSPTHLIKTRGQQVTLRCSSQSGHNTVSWYQQALGQGPQFIFQYYREEENGRGNFPPRFSGLQFPNYSSELNVNALELDDSALYLCASSLVTGGGTEAFFGQGTRLTVV.

This clone was detected only once. The chain employs TRBV6-2 or TRBV6-3 and TRBJ2-7; a weak D match, TRBD2 (6 bases). The CDR3 is 16 amino acids. Germline CDR1 and CDR2: MNHEY and SVGEGT. V dropped 3 bases and J dropped 0 bases, with 15 bases sitting between them. The CDR3 sequence is CASSYTAREASYEQYV. The CDR3 DNA reads TGTGCCAGCAGTTATACCGCCAGGGAGGCCTCCTACGAGCAGTACGTC.

The genes are TRBV5-1 and TRBJ2-1; D ambiguous. The ends were cut back, 4 bases at V and 7 bases at J, with 12 bases in the middle. The CDR3 is made up of 13 amino acids. CDR1 SGHRS and CDR2 YFSETQ come from the germline V gene. The chain's CDR3 is CASSPYLKNEQFF. The CDR3 DNA is TGCGCCAGCAGCCCCTATCTCAAAAATGAGCAGTTCTTC. The full variable domain, its missing parts supplied by reference TRBV5-1 and TRBJ2-1, is KAGVTQTPRYLIKTRGQQVTLSCSPISGHRSVSWYQQTPGQGLQFLFEYFSETQRNKGNFPGRFSGRQFSNSRSEMNVSTLELGDSALYLCASSPYLKNEQFFGPGTRLTVL.

The rearrangement uses TRBV7-8 and TRBJ2-6, with TRBD1 identical over 8 bases. Trimming removed 4 bases from V and 12 bases from J; junction bases left unmatched: 11. Per the germline V gene, CDR1 is SGHVS and CDR2 is FQNEAQ. This CDR3 spans 15 amino acids. The CDR3: CASSSDLRQGPVLTF. The CDR3 DNA reads TGTGCCAGCAGCTCCGACCTAAGACAGGGGCCCGTCCTGACTTTC.

The CDR3 here is CASSLERTVNTEAFF. Written as DNA, the CDR3 is TGTGCCAGCAGCTTAGAGAGGACAGTGAACACTGAAGCTTTCTTT. The gene calls are TRBV7-8 and TRBJ1-1, with a possible D match to TRBD1 (6 bases). The germline gives CDR1 SGHVS, CDR2 FQNEAQ. V was cut by 1 base and J by 0 bases, with 9 bases left in between. The CDR3 extends over 15 amino acids.

The chain is built from TRBV6-1 and TRBJ1-5; D remains ambiguous. Trimming stripped 1 base from V and 10 bases from J, with 17 bases between. Germline V gene lookup returns CDR1 MNHNS and CDR2 SASEGT. The CDR3 has 15 amino acids. The CDR3 DNA reads as TGTGCCAGCAGTGAAGTAAACAGCTCCATCAGCCCCCAGCATTTT. Translating it yields CASSEVNSSISPQHF.

This chain joins TRBV24-1 and TRBJ2-1; TRBD2 aligns across 11 bases. The CDR3 has 14 residues. J gave up 5 bases and V 6 bases, and 2 bases lay outside the gene matches. The germline CDR1 and CDR2 sequences are KGHDR and SFDVKD. As DNA, the CDR3 is TGTGCCACCAGTAATAGCGGGGGGGACAATGAGCAGTTCTTC. As protein: CATSNSGGDNEQFF.

This chain uses TRBV5-1 with TRBJ2-3, with D perhaps TRBD1 (7 bases). Trimming pared 6 bases from V and 6 bases from J, leaving 20 bases between. Germline assignment: CDR1 SGHRS and CDR2 YFSETQ. The CDR3 covers 15 residues. CDR3 DNA: TGCGCCAGCAAACCTTTTGGAGGGGGCTCTGATACGCAGTATTTT. It specifies CASKPFGGGSDTQYF.

The J gene is TRBJ2-2, the V gene TRBV27; D is possibly TRBD2 (7 bases). There are 15 residues in the CDR3. V lost 5 bases to trimming and J lost 4 bases, with 14 bases between them. Germline-derived CDR1 and CDR2 are MNHEY and SMNVEV (reference sequence). CDR3: CASSLGGAITGELFF. CDR3 in DNA: TGTGCCAGCAGTCTTGGGGGGGCCATCACCGGGGAGCTGTTTTTT.

The V call is TRBV10-2, the J call TRBJ2-1, with no clear D. V lost 0 bases and J lost 4, with 10 bases in between. CDR3 length: 15 residues. The germline V gene encodes CDR1 WSHSY and CDR2 SAAADI. CDR3 residues: CASSESPLAYNEQFF. CDR3 sequence (DNA): TGCGCCAGCAGTGAGTCCCCTTTAGCTTACAATGAGCAGTTCTTC.

The rearrangement uses TRBV27 and TRBJ2-7; 7 bases line up with TRBD1. Trimming cost V 5 bases and J 5 bases; bases outside gene matches: 6. This CDR3 contains 13 residues. In germline, CDR1 is MNHEY, CDR2 SMNVEV (reference sequence). CDR3 DNA sequence: TGTGCCAGCAGTCCCAGGGGGTCCCACGAGCAGTACGTC. Amino acids: CASSPRGSHEQYV.

V and J are TRBV5-1 and TRBJ2-1; the match to TRBD1 covers 9 bases. With V trimmed by 3 bases and J by 6 bases, 4 bases remained unmatched. The CDR3 totals 14 residues. Germline CDR1 reads SGHRS; CDR2 reads YFSETQ. The CDR3 DNA reads as TGCGCCAGCAGCTCGGGACAGGGCAGCAATGAGCAGTTCTTC. Protein product: CASSSGQGSNEQFF. Drawing the rest from reference TRBV5-1 and TRBJ2-1, the complete variable domain is KAGVTQTPRYLIKTRGQQVTLSCSPISGHRSVSWYQQTPGQGLQFLFEYFSETQRNKGNFPGRFSGRQFSNSRSEMNVSTLELGDSALYLCASSSGQGSNEQFFGPGTRLTVL.

The chain uses TRBV19 and TRBJ2-7; D perhaps matches TRBD1 (5 bases). Trimming shortened V by 8 bases and J by 3 bases, and 20 bases separated the two germline ends. Germline V gives CDR1 LNHDA, CDR2 SQIVND (reference sequence). The CDR3 loop spans 15 amino acids. CDR3 bases: TGTGCCAGTGGCAACAGGCAGTCCCTCTACTACGAGCAGTACTTC. This translates into CASGNRQSLYYEQYF.

The chain employs TRBV21-1 and TRBJ1-6; TRBD1 reflects the table's D call only, with no check against the DNA. TRBV21-1 is noted as a pseudogene. The CDR3 has 16 residues. CDR3 sequence reads: CASSPRRTPNNSPLHF. Written as DNA, the CDR3 is TGTGCCAGCAGCCCCCGTAGGACACCGAATAATTCACCCCTCCACTTT.

This clone was counted between two and nine times. The chain carries TRBV7-9 and TRBJ2-1; 11 bases are shared with TRBD2. The V and J ends lost 5 bases and 5 bases, in that order; junction bases with no gene match: 8. The length of the CDR3 is 16 residues. The germline CDR1 and CDR2 sequences are SEHNR and FQNEAQ (reference sequence). The DNA for the CDR3 is TGTGCCAGCAGCGGACGGACTAGCGGGTGGAACAATGAGCAGTTCTTC. Residues: CASSGRTSGWNNEQFF.

CDR3 residues: CASSPGGGTGELFF. The CDR3 nucleotides are TGTGCCAGCAGCCCTGGGGGGGGCACCGGGGAGCTGTTTTTT. The chain couples TRBV11-3 to TRBJ2-2; 7 bases are shared with TRBD2. The CDR3 contains 14 residues. After removal of 5 bases from V and 4 bases from J, the junction contained 4 bases not matched to a gene. Germline CDR1 is SGHNT and CDR2 is YENEEA.

V and J are TRBV19 and TRBJ2-1, with TRBD2 identical over 8 bases. The J segment lost 2 bases and the V segment lost 3 bases, leaving 6 bases of the junction unmatched. Germline CDR1 and CDR2: LNHDA and SQIVND (reference sequence). The length of the CDR3 is 16 residues. For the CDR3, the DNA is TGTGCCAGTAGTATTCGGAGCGGGAGTGCCTACAATGAGCAGTTCTTC. It codes for CASSIRSGSAYNEQFF.

The V call is TRBV30, the J call TRBJ2-5; D possibly corresponds to TRBD2 (6 bases). The CDR3 totals 12 residues. The V end was cut by 3 bases, the J end by 2 bases, with 7 bases between. Germline values: CDR1 GTSNPN, CDR2 SVGIG (reference sequence). CDR3 protein: CAWSREQETQYF. CDR3 bases: TGTGCCTGGAGCCGGGAGCAAGAGACCCAGTACTTC.

The J gene is TRBJ2-3, the V gene TRBV20-1; the D gene is possibly TRBD2 (5 bases). The V gene lost 5 bases and the J gene lost 8 bases, with 11 bases spanning the gap. CDR1 is DFQATT and CDR2 is SNEGSKA in the germline V gene (reference sequence). The CDR3 loop spans 11 amino acids. The DNA for the CDR3 is TGCAGTGCTGCCCCCGGGGTTACGCAGTATTTT. It specifies CSAAPGVTQYF.

J is TRBJ1-2 and V is TRBV6-5; TRBD1 matches 10 bases. This CDR3 comprises 14 residues. CDR1 MNHEY and CDR2 SVGAGI come from the germline V gene. J was trimmed by 8 bases and V by 3 bases; bases with no gene match: 6. The CDR3 DNA reads as TGTGCCAGCAGTTATTCGGGACAGGGGAACGGCTACACCTTC. Protein: CASSYSGQGNGYTF.

The chain has TRBV7-9 and TRBJ1-1; no firm D call. CDR3 length: 15 residues. V was cut by 0 bases and J by 1 base, with 9 bases left in between. CDR1 and CDR2 (germline): SEHNR, FQNEAQ (reference sequence). The CDR3 reads CASSLAVGENTEAFF. The CDR3 DNA reads as TGTGCCAGCAGCTTAGCCGTGGGAGAGAACACTGAAGCTTTCTTT.